Below are 5 T cell receptor beta chains sequenced from a single sample in a study of cytomegalovirus exposure and HLA in healthy donors. PCR involved 60 Vbeta and 13 Jbeta primers. TCRdb's table, derived via immunoSEQ multiplex PCR, lists solely in-frame clones and lacks some. The profile covers fewer than 150,000 clones, with approximately 74% appearing a single time and around 4.3% taken by the ten largest. What was sequenced was PBMCs. Every receptor here comes from a woman aged 40 to 49 in good health and CMV-seropositive.

V gene TRBV5-6 combines with J gene TRBJ2-1; weak D call: TRBD2 (6 bases). Germline lookup yields CDR1 SGHDT and CDR2 YYEEEE. Deletions cut 4 bases from V and 7 bases from J, with 18 bases between. The CDR3 has 15 residues. CDR3 nucleotides: TGTGCCAGCAGCAGCGTAGGGTACGGAGGGAATGAGCAGTTCTTC. This sequence encodes CASSSVGYGGNEQFF.

CDR3 residues: CASRGMAGGPWEQYF. The CDR3 DNA follows: TGTGCCAGCCGGGGTATGGCGGGAGGGCCGTGGGAGCAGTACTTC. The chain employs TRBV5-5 and TRBJ2-7; 9 nucleotides line up with TRBD2. The length of the CDR3 is 15 residues. Trimming cost V 7 bases and J 7 bases; bases outside gene matches: 15. Germline CDR1 reads SGHKS; CDR2 reads YYEKEE (reference sequence). The whole variable domain, remainder taken from reference TRBV5-5 and TRBJ2-7, is DAGVTQSPTHLIKTRGQQVTLRCSPISGHKSVSWYQQVLGQGPQFIFQYYEKEERGRGNFPDRFSARQFPNYSSELNVNALLLGDSALYLCASRGMAGGPWEQYFGPGTRLTVT.

This clone was detected a few times. The chain recombines TRBV4-1 with TRBJ2-6, with TRBD1 as a possible D gene (5 bases). CDR3 length: 15 residues. The germline CDR1 and CDR2 sequences are MGHRA and YSYEKL. Trimming removed 1 base at V and 2 bases at J, with 6 bases between. CDR3 nucleotide sequence: TGCGCCAGCAGCCAAGTAGGGGCTGGGGCCAACGTCCTGACTTTC. It codes for CASSQVGAGANVLTF.

The chain is built from TRBV5-1 and TRBJ2-1; D might be TRBD2 (5 bases). V was shortened by 3 bases and J by 7 bases, with 17 bases between the two germline ends. CDR3 length: 15 amino acids. Germline V gene sequence: CDR1 SGHRS, CDR2 YFSETQ. The CDR3 DNA sequence: TGCGCCAGCAGCTCCCTTACACAGCGGAGGAATGAGCAGTTCTTC. As protein: CASSSLTQRRNEQFF.

J is TRBJ2-2 and V is TRBV6-1, with D perhaps TRBD1 (5 bases). Trimming took 6 bases from V and 2 from J, leaving 10 bases between them. Germline V gene lookup returns CDR1 MNHNS and CDR2 SASEGT. This CDR3 spans 14 amino acids. CDR3 sequence (DNA): TGTGCCAGCAGGAGGACACCTAACACCGGGGAGCTGTTTTTT. Residues: CASRRTPNTGELFF.